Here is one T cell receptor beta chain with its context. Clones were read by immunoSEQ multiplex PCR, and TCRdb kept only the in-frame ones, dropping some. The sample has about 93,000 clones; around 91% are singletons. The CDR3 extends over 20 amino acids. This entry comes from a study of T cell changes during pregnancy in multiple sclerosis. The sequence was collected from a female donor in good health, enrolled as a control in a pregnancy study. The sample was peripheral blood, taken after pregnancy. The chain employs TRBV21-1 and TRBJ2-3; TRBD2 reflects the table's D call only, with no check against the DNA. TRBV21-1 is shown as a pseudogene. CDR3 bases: TGTGCCAGCAGCAACGAATTTACGACTAGCGGGGGGCACCGCACAGATACGCAGTATTTT. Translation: CASSNEFTTSGGHRTDTQYF.